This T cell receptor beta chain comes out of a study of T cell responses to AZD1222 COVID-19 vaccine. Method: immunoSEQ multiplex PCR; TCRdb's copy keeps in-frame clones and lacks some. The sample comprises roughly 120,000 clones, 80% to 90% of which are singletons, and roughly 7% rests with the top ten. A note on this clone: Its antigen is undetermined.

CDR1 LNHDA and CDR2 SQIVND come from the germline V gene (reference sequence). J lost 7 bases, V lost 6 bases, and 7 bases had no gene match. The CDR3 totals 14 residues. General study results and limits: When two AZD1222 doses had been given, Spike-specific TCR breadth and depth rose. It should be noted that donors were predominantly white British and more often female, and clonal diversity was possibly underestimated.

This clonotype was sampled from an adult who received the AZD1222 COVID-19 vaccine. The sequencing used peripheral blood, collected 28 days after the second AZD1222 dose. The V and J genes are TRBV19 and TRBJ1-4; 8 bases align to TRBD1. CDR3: CASSWTGKAEKLFF. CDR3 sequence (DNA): TGTGCCAGTAGCTGGACAGGGAAGGCTGAAAAACTGTTTTTT.